This TCR beta chain was profiled in a study of CD8+ T cells in alopecia areata. Whole-study context: Among treated patients, oral tofacitinib was administered at 5 to 10 mg twice daily. A 6-month off-drug phase came after tofacitinib, which had lasted 6 to 18 months.

The study's findings and limits: Sequenced scalp T cells also include alphabeta T cells resident in normal skin.

This clone occurred once. Its antigen is unknown. CDR1 is SGHTA and CDR2 is FQGTGA in the germline V gene. V dropped 5 bases and J dropped 7; count of bases not matched to a gene: 4. CDR3 size: 13 residues. Extraction of RNA preceded its reverse transcription into cDNA, which served as the sequencing template. Profiling relied on immunoSEQ multiplex PCR, and the TCRdb table lists in-frame clones only, not all of them. The repertoire holds 100,000 to 150,000 clones, with 45% to 65% as singletons. This sequence joins TRBV7-3 and TRBJ2-7, with 11 bases identical to TRBD2. This TCR derives from a human donor with alopecia areata. This specimen consisted of CD4+ T cells sorted from blood, obtained at week 0. The CDR3 here is CASSPRLAGEQYF. CDR3 bases: TGTGCCAGCAGCCCCCGACTAGCGGGAGAGCAGTACTTC.